Presented here are 32 T cell receptor beta chains from one specimen sequenced in a study of radiation and T cells in renal cell carcinoma. The table came from immunoSEQ multiplex PCR; TCRdb's copy has only in-frame clones and leaves some out. The data hold 60,000 to 95,000 clones, with 83% observed a single time. Noted time point: blood 4 weeks post-SBRT, at nephrectomy. Treatment described: 15 Gy SBRT to primary tumor, nephrectomy 4 weeks later. Here the sequenced sample was blood, taken from a patient whose treatment included radiotherapy and nephrectomy. The receptors here all came from an older woman with renal cell carcinoma.

The gene calls are TRBV27 and TRBJ2-5; 12 bases agree with TRBD2. Germline values: CDR1 MNHEY, CDR2 SMNVEV (reference sequence). Losses at the gene ends were 5 bases for V and 5 bases for J; bases not matched to a gene: 3. The CDR3 extends over 14 amino acids. In nucleotides, the CDR3 is TGTGCCAGCAGTCCAGGACTAGCGGGGGAGACCCAGTACTTC. Residues: CASSPGLAGETQYF.

The CDR3 DNA sequence: TGTGCCAGCAGATTAGGGACAACGAAACAGCCCCAGCATTTT. Translation gives CASRLGTTKQPQHF. V gene TRBV28 combines with J gene TRBJ1-5; D perhaps matches TRBD1 (6 bases). Trimming stripped 6 bases from V and 7 bases from J, with 16 bases between. Germline CDR1 and CDR2: MDHEN and SYDVKM. The CDR3 is 14 residues long. Complete variable domain (other parts from reference TRBV28 and TRBJ1-5): DVKVTQSSRYLVKRTGEKVFLECVQDMDHENMFWYRQDPGLGLRLIYFSYDVKMKEKGDIPEGYSVSREKKERFSLILESASTNQTSMYLCASRLGTTKQPQHFGDGTRLSIL.

The table lists this clone with a count of one. The chain has TRBV28 and TRBJ2-1; D remains unclear. The V and J ends lost 5 bases and 4 bases respectively, with 18 bases between them. The CDR3 runs 16 residues. Germline V lookup: CDR1 MDHEN, CDR2 SYDVKM. The CDR3 DNA reads TGTGCCAGCAGTCCTGGCCAACCCAAGTCTTACAATGAGCAGTTCTTC. Amino acid sequence: CASSPGQPKSYNEQFF. Supplemented by reference TRBV28 and TRBJ2-1, the full variable domain reads DVKVTQSSRYLVKRTGEKVFLECVQDMDHENMFWYRQDPGLGLRLIYFSYDVKMKEKGDIPEGYSVSREKKERFSLILESASTNQTSMYLCASSPGQPKSYNEQFFGPGTRLTVL.

V is TRBV21-1 and J is TRBJ1-1. TRBV21-1 is classified as a pseudogene. CDR3 length equals 16 residues. CDR3 loop: CASSKEGNKEATEAFF. The CDR3 coding sequence is TGTGCCAGCAGCAAAGAAGGAAACAAGGAGGCGACTGAAGCTTTCTTT.

This clone rates as medium-sized. The gene calls are TRBV29-1 and TRBJ2-7, with D tentatively TRBD2 (6 bases). The CDR3 is made up of 13 amino acids. V gave up 3 bases and J gave up 4 bases, with 13 bases separating them. Germline V CDR1 and CDR2: SQVTM, ANQGSEA. CDR3 loop: CSVDTGVRYEQYF. The DNA for the CDR3 is TGCAGCGTTGATACGGGAGTAAGGTACGAGCAGTACTTC.

The table lists this clone with a count of one. The chain links TRBV6-6 to TRBJ2-7; 7 bases map to TRBD1. The junction had 10 bases not matched to a gene; V was cut back by 5 bases and J by 3 bases. Germline CDR1 MNHNY, CDR2 SVGAGI (reference sequence). This CDR3 has 15 residues. CDR3 DNA sequence: TGTGCCAGCAGTACGCTTGGGACAGCGAACTACGAGCAGTACTTC. As protein: CASSTLGTANYEQYF.

The rearrangement uses TRBV6-1 and TRBJ1-4; D unclear. Germline CDR1 reads MNHNS; CDR2 reads SASEGT. The CDR3 sequence is 12 residues long. The V end was cut by 3 bases, the J end by 12 bases, with 11 bases between. This CDR3 is CASSEAQAELFF. CDR3 in DNA: TGTGCCAGCAGTGAGGCGCAGGCTGAACTGTTTTTT.

This clone was observed a handful of times. J is TRBJ2-1 and V is TRBV6-5; D not resolved. This CDR3 comprises 15 residues. The V end was cut by 5 bases, the J end by 7 bases, with 18 bases between. Germline values: CDR1 MNHEY, CDR2 SVGAGI. CDR3 amino acids: CASSRSRFTGNEQFF. In DNA, the CDR3 is TGTGCCAGCAGTCGTAGCCGATTCACTGGGAATGAGCAGTTCTTC.

V gene TRBV28 combines with J gene TRBJ2-5, with TRBD1 matching 9 bases. The J call may be in error: the DNA end matches TRBJ2-7 better. Per germline, CDR1 MDHEN and CDR2 SYDVKM. The CDR3 spans 14 residues. The CDR3 reads CASSPRDRDYEQYF. CDR3 DNA: TGTGCCAGCAGTCCCCGGGACAGGGACTACGAGCAGTACTTC.

The rearrangement joins TRBV5-4 to TRBJ1-1; no clear D gene. There are 15 residues in the CDR3. Germline CDR1 and CDR2: SGHNT and YYREEE (reference sequence). The ends were cut back, 0 bases at V and 0 bases at J, with 9 bases in the middle. CDR3 protein: CASSLGSSLNTEAFF. For the CDR3, the DNA is TGTGCCAGCAGCTTGGGATCATCCTTGAACACTGAAGCTTTCTTT. Full variable domain (missing parts from reference TRBV5-4 and TRBJ1-1): ETGVTQSPTHLIKTRGQQVTLRCSSQSGHNTVSWYQQALGQGPQFIFQYYREEENGRGNFPPRFSGLQFPNYSSELNVNALELDDSALYLCASSLGSSLNTEAFFGQGTRLTVV.

This chain links TRBV2 with TRBJ1-2; 9 nucleotides align to TRBD1. Per the germline V gene, CDR1 is SNHLY and CDR2 is FYNNEI. V trimming: 5 bases; J trimming: 7 bases; junction bases outside the gene matches: 8. The length of the CDR3 is 14 residues. CDR3 sequence (DNA): TGTGCCAGCAGTATACGGACAGGGGAGTGTGGCTACACCTTC. As protein: CASSIRTGECGYTF.

V and J are TRBV6-5 and TRBJ1-1; D possibly corresponds to TRBD1 (5 bases). V was shortened by 4 bases and J by 5 bases, with 11 bases between the two germline ends. The CDR3 loop spans 13 amino acids. Germline V gives CDR1 MNHEY, CDR2 SVGAGI. CDR3 DNA: TGTGCCAGCAGTTTCCAGGGTGCAACTGAAGCTTTCTTT. Translated: CASSFQGATEAFF.

This chain links TRBV19 with TRBJ2-5; D not certain. Looked up from germline, CDR1 is LNHDA and CDR2 is SQIVND (reference sequence). V was shortened by 3 bases and J by 0 bases, with 8 bases between the two germline ends. There are 14 residues in the CDR3. CDR3 DNA: TGTGCCAGTAGTATTTCCTACTACCAAGAGACCCAGTACTTC. Translating gives CASSISYYQETQYF.

This chain joins TRBV4-3 and TRBJ2-6, with 7 nucleotides matching TRBD2. This CDR3 spans 18 amino acids. V dropped 4 bases and J dropped 1; count of bases not matched to a gene: 10. Germline CDR1 is LGHNA and CDR2 is YSLEER. Here the CDR3 DNA reads TGCGCCAGCAGCCGGGCGGAAGCGGGGCCTTCTGGGGCCAACGTCCTGACTTTC. This translates into CASSRAEAGPSGANVLTF.

This clone occurred once. This chain uses TRBV19 with TRBJ1-6, with D unclear. CDR1 is LNHDA, CDR2 SQIVND, per germline (reference sequence). The CDR3 extends over 13 amino acids. Trimming pared 3 bases from V and 8 bases from J, leaving 8 bases between. The CDR3 DNA sequence: TGTGCCAGTAGTATTAACGAGGATTCACCCCTCCACTTT. It yields the protein CASSINEDSPLHF.

V gene TRBV28 combines with J gene TRBJ1-5; D not resolved. This CDR3 is built from 15 residues. The germline V gene encodes CDR1 MDHEN and CDR2 SYDVKM. The V end was cut by 7 bases, the J end by 0 bases, with 13 bases between. This CDR3 reads CASIPEAYSNQPQHF. CDR3 nucleotides: TGTGCCAGCATCCCGGAGGCTTATAGCAATCAGCCCCAGCATTTT. Full variable domain (missing parts from reference TRBV28 and TRBJ1-5): DVKVTQSSRYLVKRTGEKVFLECVQDMDHENMFWYRQDPGLGLRLIYFSYDVKMKEKGDIPEGYSVSREKKERFSLILESASTNQTSMYLCASIPEAYSNQPQHFGDGTRLSIL.

This rearrangement joins TRBV2 to TRBJ1-2, with unresolved D. In germline, CDR1 is SNHLY, CDR2 FYNNEI. Trimming pared 2 bases from V and 5 bases from J, leaving 9 bases between. The CDR3 runs to 13 residues. The CDR3 loop is CASSERVGYGYTF. DNA of the CDR3: TGTGCCAGCAGTGAAAGGGTTGGGTATGGCTACACCTTC.

This clone was counted between two and nine times. V and J are TRBV14 and TRBJ1-5, with D possibly matching TRBD1 (6 bases). Trimming stripped 2 bases from V and 4 bases from J, with 18 bases between. Germline V gene data show CDR1 as SGHDN and CDR2 as FVKESK. This CDR3 has 17 amino acids. In DNA, the CDR3 is TGTGCCAGCAGCCAATCCAGGCGTGGACAGAGGAATCAGCCCCAGCATTTT. Translation gives CASSQSRRGQRNQPQHF. The variable domain in full, with the rest retrieved from reference TRBV14 and TRBJ1-5, is EAGVTQFPSHSVIEKGQTVTLRCDPISGHDNLYWYRRVMGKEIKFLLHFVKESKQDESGMPNNRFLAERTGGTYSTLKVQPAELEDSGVYFCASSQSRRGQRNQPQHFGDGTRLSIL.

The chain carries TRBV18 and TRBJ2-2; 7 bases map to TRBD1. The CDR3 has 13 residues. Germline V gene lookup returns CDR1 KGHSH and CDR2 LQKENI. After removal of 5 bases from V and 5 bases from J, the junction contained 2 bases not matched to a gene. DNA of the CDR3: TGTGCCAGCTCAAGGGACAGAACCGGGGAGCTGTTTTTT. Amino acid sequence: CASSRDRTGELFF.

The rearrangement uses TRBV7-2 and TRBJ2-1, with D perhaps matching TRBD2 (7 bases). The CDR3 consists of 15 residues. CDR1 is SGHTA and CDR2 is FQGNSA in the germline V gene. Trimming pared 2 bases from V and 4 bases from J, leaving 12 bases between. CDR3 in amino acids: CASSLTGGPYNEQFF. The CDR3 nucleotides read TGTGCCAGCAGCTTAACCGGGGGGCCTTACAATGAGCAGTTCTTC.

The gene calls are TRBV28 and TRBJ1-1, with D possibly being TRBD1 (5 bases). Germline CDR1 reads MDHEN; CDR2 reads SYDVKM. V dropped 3 bases and J dropped 2 bases, with 10 bases sitting between them. This CDR3 contains 14 residues. CDR3 amino acids: CASSFSGGNTEAFF. The CDR3 coding sequence is TGTGCCAGCAGTTTTTCCGGGGGAAACACTGAAGCTTTCTTT.

The CDR3 here is CASSSTGPNSPLHF. The CDR3 coding sequence is TGTGCCAGCAGTTCAACAGGGCCTAATTCACCCCTCCACTTT. The genes are TRBV2 and TRBJ1-6; perhaps TRBD1 as D (6 bases). The CDR3 runs 14 residues. CDR1 is SNHLY, CDR2 FYNNEI, per germline. V lost 5 bases and J lost 6, with 11 bases in between. Combining the CDR3 with reference TRBV2 and TRBJ1-6 gives the whole variable domain EPEVTQTPSHQVTQMGQEVILRCVPISNHLYFYWYRQILGQKVEFLVSFYNNEISEKSEIFDDQFSVERPDGSNFTLKIRSTKLEDSAMYFCASSSTGPNSPLHFGNGTRLTVT.

This chain joins TRBV5-5 and TRBJ1-1; no definite D call. The CDR3 runs 16 residues. V was shortened by 3 bases and J by 0 bases, with 15 bases between the two germline ends. Looked up from germline, CDR1 is SGHKS and CDR2 is YYEKEE (reference sequence). In nucleotides, the CDR3 is TGTGCCAGCAGCTCGGACGGAACTTTGATGAACACTGAAGCTTTCTTT. Translation: CASSSDGTLMNTEAFF.

The gene calls are TRBV5-5 and TRBJ1-1; D is ambiguous. The germline CDR1 and CDR2 sequences are SGHKS and YYEKEE (reference sequence). V was clipped by 0 bases and J by 1 base, with 10 bases between them. The CDR3 is made up of 15 amino acids. The CDR3 DNA reads as TGTGCCAGCAGCTTGGGGGCCGGGGAGAACACTGAAGCTTTCTTT. Its protein is CASSLGAGENTEAFF. The full variable domain, rest sourced from reference TRBV5-5 and TRBJ1-1, is DAGVTQSPTHLIKTRGQQVTLRCSPISGHKSVSWYQQVLGQGPQFIFQYYEKEERGRGNFPDRFSARQFPNYSSELNVNALLLGDSALYLCASSLGAGENTEAFFGQGTRLTVV.

This chain links TRBV29-1 with TRBJ2-1, with 14 bases fitting TRBD2. Germline lookup yields CDR1 SQVTM and CDR2 ANQGSEA. The CDR3 is 14 amino acids. The CDR3 protein is CSVRLAGGFDEQFF. The CDR3 DNA follows: TGCAGTGTCAGACTAGCGGGAGGGTTCGATGAGCAGTTCTTC.

This clone was observed once. This chain links TRBV29-1 with TRBJ2-4; 13 nucleotides align to TRBD2. Germline assignment: CDR1 SQVTM and CDR2 ANQGSEA. V gave up 5 bases and J gave up 13 bases; unmatched junction bases: 14. This CDR3 contains 15 residues. The CDR3 DNA sequence: TGCAGCGTTCCCTCAGGACTAGCGGGAGAGACACGACAGTACTTC. It codes for CSVPSGLAGETRQYF.

The chain is built from TRBV28 and TRBJ2-1; 12 bases map to TRBD2. The length of the CDR3 is 14 residues. Germline V gene lookup returns CDR1 MDHEN and CDR2 SYDVKM. The V and J ends lost 8 bases and 9 bases, in that order; junction bases with no gene match: 8. The CDR3 region is CASSVLAGGLEQFF. CDR3 nucleotide sequence: TGTGCCAGCTCGGTGCTAGCGGGGGGGCTTGAGCAGTTCTTC.

This clone appeared a few times. The chain combines TRBV5-4 with TRBJ2-2, with TRBD2 identical over 8 bases. Germline values: CDR1 SGHNT, CDR2 YYREEE (reference sequence). After removal of 10 bases from V and 8 bases from J, the junction contained 10 bases not matched to a gene. The CDR3 is 13 residues long. CDR3 nucleotide sequence: TGTGCCCTCCGAGCGGGAGTTACGGGGGAGCTGTTTTTT. It codes for CALRAGVTGELFF.

The chain couples TRBV28 to TRBJ2-1; 11 bases align to TRBD2. This CDR3 is built from 14 residues. Per germline, CDR1 MDHEN and CDR2 SYDVKM. With V trimmed by 10 bases and J by 5 bases, 7 bases remained unmatched. The chain's CDR3 is CATSSGGRNNEQFF. The CDR3 coding sequence is TGTGCCACCTCTAGCGGGGGGCGAAACAATGAGCAGTTCTTC.

J is TRBJ1-1 and V is TRBV10-3; maybe TRBD1 (6 bases). The CDR3 is 17 amino acids. Germline values: CDR1 ENHRY, CDR2 SYGVKD. Between the trimmed V and J ends, which lost 0 bases and 0 bases, there was a span of 14 bases. CDR3 nucleotides: TGTGCCATCAGTGAGTCGAGTGGGGGGCTATTGAACACTGAAGCTTTCTTT. It yields the protein CAISESSGGLLNTEAFF.

The rearrangement uses TRBV5-8 and TRBJ1-6, with D possibly being TRBD1 (6 bases). Germline CDR1 is SGHTS and CDR2 is YDEGEE. V lost 4 bases and J 5 bases, leaving 13 bases between the germline ends. The CDR3 has 15 amino acids. The CDR3 DNA reads as TGTGCCAGCAGCCCCCGGCCAGGGGATAATTCACCCCTCCACTTT. Amino acid sequence: CASSPRPGDNSPLHF.

This clone showed up just once. The chain combines TRBV5-6 with TRBJ2-1; 11 bases are a match to TRBD1. The CDR3 has 15 residues. Germline V gene sequence: CDR1 SGHDT, CDR2 YYEEEE. The trim removed 0 bases at V and 10 bases at J, leaving 6 bases unmatched. The CDR3 is CASSLAGRTGGEQFF. The CDR3 DNA follows: TGTGCCAGCAGCTTGGCCGGCCGGACAGGGGGCGAGCAGTTCTTC. Full variable domain (rest looked up from reference TRBV5-6 and TRBJ2-1): DAGVTQSPTHLIKTRGQQVTLRCSPKSGHDTVSWYQQALGQGPQFIFQYYEEEERQRGNFPDRFSGHQFPNYSSELNVNALLLGDSALYLCASSLAGRTGGEQFFGPGTRLTVL.